The 8 T cell receptor beta chains in this list originate from one sample, sequenced in a study of blood T cells in healthy people across ages. The use of a sample-barcoded 5' primer and a J-beta primer mix characterized a second PCR of about 6 to 12 cycles. Each CDR3 protein gets one entry after TCRdb re-called the 5' RACE reads with MiXCR. Here the sample spans around 1,600,000 distinct CDR3 sequences, about 42% being singletons. Sequenced material: blood. The receptor set was obtained from a woman aged 18-29 years in good health.

A few counts support this clonotype. This sequence joins TRBV20-1 and TRBJ2-1; a weak D match, TRBD2 (5 bases). Trimming pared 6 bases from V and 5 bases from J, leaving 14 bases between. CDR1 is DFQATT, CDR2 SNEGSKA, per germline (reference sequence). CDR3 length equals 13 residues. This CDR3 is CSALGEWDNEQFF. CDR3 nucleotide sequence: TGCAGTGCCCTCGGGGAGTGGGACAATGAGCAGTTCTTC.

About this clonotype: This may be a read error: a much more frequent sequence differs by one nucleotide. CDR3 DNA sequence: TGCAGTGCGAGCAAGGGGGACAGAAACTATGGCTACACCTTC. Translating it yields CSASKGDRNYGYTF. V and J are TRBV20-1 and TRBJ1-2; TRBD1 agrees at 7 bases. In germline, CDR1 is DFQATT, CDR2 SNEGSKA (reference sequence). The CDR3 runs 14 residues. J was trimmed by 2 bases and V by 6 bases; bases with no gene match: 9.

The rearrangement joins TRBV12-3 or TRBV12-4 to TRBJ1-1; possible D gene TRBD1, 5 bases. With 6 bases removed from V and 6 bases from J, the gap between germline ends came to 20 bases. The CDR3 runs to 15 residues. This chain's CDR3 is CASSKRDHEGPEAFF. The CDR3 bases are TGTGCCAGCAGCAAACGGGACCATGAGGGCCCTGAAGCTTTCTTT.

The V and J genes are TRBV5-1 and TRBJ2-3; TRBD2 matches 8 bases. This CDR3 spans 15 amino acids. CDR1 is SGHRS, CDR2 YFSETQ, per germline. V gave up 7 bases and J gave up 3 bases; unmatched junction bases: 10. CDR3: CASGEAGEGTDTQYF. CDR3 nucleotides: TGCGCCAGCGGGGAAGCGGGGGAGGGAACAGATACGCAGTATTTT.

The chain recombines TRBV20-1 with TRBJ2-1; maybe TRBD2 (5 bases). Germline CDR1 DFQATT, CDR2 SNEGSKA (reference sequence). CDR3 size: 14 residues. The V and J ends lost 0 bases and 5 bases respectively, with 11 bases between them. The CDR3 sequence: CSARDRSGHNEQFF. For the CDR3, the DNA is TGCAGTGCTAGAGACCGAAGCGGACACAATGAGCAGTTCTTC.

This clonotype occurred a few times. The chain recombines TRBV6-1 with TRBJ1-2; D not certain. The CDR3 loop spans 13 amino acids. V lost 10 bases and J lost 0, with 12 bases in between. Germline values: CDR1 MNHNS, CDR2 SASEGT. The CDR3 nucleotides are TGTGCCACCTCCTTGACGGCTAACTATGGCTACACCTTC. Translating it yields CATSLTANYGYTF.

This clonotype has just one count. The chain uses TRBV27 and TRBJ1-2, with TRBD1 matching over 7 bases. This CDR3 is built from 16 residues. Trimming took 5 bases from V and 2 from J; bases not matched to a gene: 11. Germline CDR1 and CDR2: MNHEY and SMNVEV (reference sequence). The CDR3 is CASSPTRQGNNYGYTF. DNA of the CDR3: TGTGCCAGCAGTCCAACCAGACAGGGTAACAACTATGGCTACACCTTC.

This chain joins TRBV28 and TRBJ1-2; 8 bases line up with TRBD1. The CDR3 is 14 residues long. CDR1 and CDR2 (germline): MDHEN, SYDVKM. J gave up 4 bases and V 6 bases, and 7 bases lay outside the gene matches. The CDR3 protein is CASSYRGVGYGYTF. CDR3 nucleotides: TGTGCCAGCAGCTACAGGGGGGTAGGCTATGGCTACACCTTC.